These 5 T cell receptor beta chains share one sample of origin, sequenced in a study of stem cell transplantation in POMP-related autoinflammatory disease. For these TCRs, the target antigens are not known. General study results and limits: PRAID patients trended toward lower TRB diversity and higher clonality in all analyzed T-cell subsets. Patients with PRAID showed a restricted number of unique TRB V-J gene pairings.

TCRdb's table, derived via immunoSEQ multiplex PCR, lists solely in-frame clones and lacks some. The sample has some 11,000 clones; 70% to 90% are singletons. The source material was CD8+ T cells from PBMCs, sampled before stem cell transplantation. The source of these receptors is a human donor with POMP-related autoinflammation and immune dysregulation (PRAID).

The J gene is TRBJ1-5, the V gene TRBV23-1, with D perhaps TRBD1 (6 bases). TRBV23-1 is identified as an open reading frame with a role that is uncertain. The length of the CDR3 is 13 residues. Trimming shortened V by 5 bases and J by 7 bases, and 12 bases separated the two germline ends. CDR3: CASSGLGAQPQHF. The CDR3 DNA reads as TGCGCCAGCAGTGGATTGGGGGCACAGCCCCAGCATTTT.

The chain links TRBV30 to TRBJ1-2; maybe TRBD1 (6 bases). Trimming shortened V by 4 bases and J by 4 bases, and 10 bases separated the two germline ends. The CDR3 covers 12 residues. The germline CDR1 and CDR2 sequences are GTSNPN and SVGIG (reference sequence). CDR3 in DNA: TGTGCCTGGATCGAGGGGGTCTATGGCTACACCTTC. This encodes CAWIEGVYGYTF.

The chain employs TRBV6-4 and TRBJ2-7; D not resolved. The V and J ends lost 7 bases and 4 bases respectively, with 5 bases between them. Germline V lookup: CDR1 MRHNA, CDR2 SNTAGT. This CDR3 has 10 residues. Written as DNA, the CDR3 is TGTGCCAGCATAGAATACGAGCAGTACTTC. Translating gives CASIEYEQYF.

The V and J genes are TRBV6-6 and TRBJ2-2, with TRBD2 identical over 8 bases. Trimming at V came to 5 bases and at J to 4 bases, leaving 9 bases not matched to a gene. Germline-derived CDR1 and CDR2 are MNHNY and SVGAGI (reference sequence). The CDR3 covers 16 residues. The CDR3 nucleotides read TGTGCCAGCAGTCCAGACGCGGGGGGACCCACCGGGGAGCTGTTTTTT. Translating it yields CASSPDAGGPTGELFF.

The chain links TRBV14 to TRBJ1-3; D is unclear. V lost 11 bases and J lost 4, with 9 bases in between. CDR3 length: 11 residues. Germline CDR1 is SGHDN and CDR2 is FVKESK. The DNA of the CDR3 is TGTGCCGCCACCTTCGGAAACACCATATATTTT. Protein: CAATFGNTIYF.